The rows below give T cell receptor beta chains drawn from one sample of a study of cytomegalovirus exposure and HLA in healthy donors. Sequencing used immunoSEQ multiplex PCR; TCRdb keeps in-frame clones, though not all of them. Found here are some 130,000 clones, over 65% of them singletons; the top ten hold about 3.5%. Sequencing input: PBMCs. The receptors come from a woman aged 30 to 39 in good health and CMV-seropositive. The CDR3 runs from the conserved cysteine through the conserved F or W. The size entry is marked missing in some rows and otherwise reads once, few, many or a size class.

v_call,cdr3_length,clone_size,cdr3_aa
TRBV6-5,15,.,CASSPWASSYNEQFF
TRBV5-1,12,.,CASSFEKTEAFF
TRBV2,16,.,CASSPGMRGGGDEQFF
TRBV6-1,15,.,CASSERLAGSTEAFF
TRBV28,14,.,CASSSAYTHTEAFF
TRBV5-4,13,.,CASRWGTVEGYTF
TRBV2,13,.,CAGGQGAGNTIYF
TRBV18,14,.,CASSPSERGSPLHF
TRBV5-1,16,.,CASSLNTGGGSYEQYF
TRBV2,13,.,CANNQAGQETQYF
TRBV27,14,.,CASSNRDSPGTQYF
TRBV2,15,.,CASKTSGWFTDTQYF
TRBV6-5,12,.,CASTPTRETQYF
TRBV7-9,13,.,CASSPLQGEKLFF
TRBV5-1,15,few,CASSLGQGMGEKLFF
TRBV5-1,14,.,CASSLGGSVDTQYF
TRBV9,14,.,CASSGTGPNEKLFF
TRBV11-2,19,once,CASSHPAKDRPATNEKLFF
TRBV19,14,.,CASSIVQNTGELFF
TRBV7-9,15,.,CASSLGGQINEKLFF
TRBV6-7,19,.,CASRTGTGTSTSHFYEQYF
TRBV5-1,19,.,CASRPGAYSESSGANVLTF
TRBV18,15,.,CASSPGTDNQETQYF
TRBV6-5,14,.,CASREGLVSYEQYF
TRBV28,15,.,CASQEGGGYLETQYF
TRBV28,12,once,CASDPGDSPLHF
TRBV10-3,14,.,CAISETGSNQPQHF
TRBV5-6,16,.,CASSGGGPNSNQPQHF
TRBV7-3,13,few,CASSLDREGTQYF
TRBV28,12,.,CASSWGAGELFF
TRBV7-9,15,.,CSSSSGQGLNSPLHF
TRBV27,14,.,CASSLAGVTDTQYF
TRBV18,13,.,CASSLTVGEKLFF
TRBV11-1,14,.,CASSSRGAEDTQYF
TRBV19,15,.,CASRVAPRVNQPQHF
TRBV5-4,14,.,CASSFPGKDYGYTF
TRBV14,16,.,CASSQDPGTGNTEAFF